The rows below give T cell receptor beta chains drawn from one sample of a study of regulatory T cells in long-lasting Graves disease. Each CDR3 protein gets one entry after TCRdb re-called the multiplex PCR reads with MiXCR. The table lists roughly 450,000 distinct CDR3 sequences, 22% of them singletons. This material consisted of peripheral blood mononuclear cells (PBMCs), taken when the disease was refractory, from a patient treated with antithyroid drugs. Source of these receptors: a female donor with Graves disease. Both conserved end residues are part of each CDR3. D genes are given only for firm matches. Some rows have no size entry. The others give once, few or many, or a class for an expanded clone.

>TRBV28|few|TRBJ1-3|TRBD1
CASGIDRGTGNTIYF
TGTGCCAGCGGGATTGACAGGGGAACTGGAAACACCATATATTTT
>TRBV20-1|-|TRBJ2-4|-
CSAPVAKNIQYF
TGCAGTGCACCGGTAGCCAAAAACATTCAGTACTTC
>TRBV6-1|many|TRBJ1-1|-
CASSMSGEVNTEAFF
TGTGCCAGCAGCATGTCAGGGGAGGTGAACACTGAAGCTTTCTTT
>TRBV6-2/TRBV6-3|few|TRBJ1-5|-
CASSYSHTSNQPQHF
TGTGCCAGCAGTTACTCACACACTAGCAATCAGCCCCAGCATTTT
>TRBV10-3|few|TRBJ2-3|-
CAISESDTQYF
TGTGCCATCAGTGAATCGGATACGCAGTATTTT
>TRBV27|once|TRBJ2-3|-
CASRLQNYLADTQYF
TGTGCCAGCAGGTTACAGAACTATTTGGCAGATACGCAGTATTTT
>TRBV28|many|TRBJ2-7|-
CASTPGPGPYEQYF
TGTGCCAGCACTCCGGGCCCAGGGCCCTACGAGCAGTACTTC
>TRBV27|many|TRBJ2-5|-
CASSLSGAQETQYF
TGTGCCAGCAGCTTGAGTGGGGCCCAAGAGACCCAGTACTTC
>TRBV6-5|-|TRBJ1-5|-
CASSYRQVSNQPQHF
TGTGCCAGCAGTTACCGGCAGGTTAGCAATCAGCCCCAGCATTTT
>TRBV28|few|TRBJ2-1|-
CASSPKFAGLSEQFF
TGTGCCAGCAGTCCTAAATTTGCGGGGTTGAGTGAGCAGTTCTTC
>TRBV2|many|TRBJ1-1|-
CASSEEGKAFF
TGTGCCAGCAGTGAAGAAGGGAAGGCTTTCTTT
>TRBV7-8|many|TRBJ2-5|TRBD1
CASSLNRDQGAQYF
TGTGCCAGCAGCTTAAACAGGGACCAGGGGGCCCAGTACTTC
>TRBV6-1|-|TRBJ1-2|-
CASSDWEVNYGYTF
TGTGCCAGCTCCGATTGGGAGGTCAACTATGGCTACACCTTC
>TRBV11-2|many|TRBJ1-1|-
CASSLGGFWENTEAFF
TGTGCCAGCAGCTTAGGGGGTTTCTGGGAGAACACTGAAGCTTTCTTT
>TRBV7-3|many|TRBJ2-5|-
CASSLRGLETQYF
TGTGCCAGCAGCTTAAGGGGGTTGGAGACCCAGTACTTC
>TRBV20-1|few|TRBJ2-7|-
CSAIPSGSYEQYF
TGCAGTGCTATCCCCAGCGGTTCCTACGAGCAGTACTTC
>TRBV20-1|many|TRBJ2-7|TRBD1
CSAGDRVYEQYF
TGCAGTGCGGGGGACAGGGTCTACGAGCAGTACTTC
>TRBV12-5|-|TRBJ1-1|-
CASGKSQGSNTEAFF
TGTGCTAGTGGGAAAAGTCAGGGGTCGAACACTGAAGCTTTCTTT
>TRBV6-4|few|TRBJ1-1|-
CASSDRPHYGSMNTEAFF
TGTGCCAGCAGTGATCGCCCGCATTACGGGTCAATGAACACTGAAGCTTTCTTT
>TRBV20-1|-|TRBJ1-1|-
CSASRGVNTEAFF
TGCAGTGCTAGTCGGGGGGTGAACACTGAAGCTTTCTTT
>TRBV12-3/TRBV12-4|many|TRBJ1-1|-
CASSSPGQNTEAFF
TGTGCCAGTTCTTCACCAGGACAGAACACTGAAGCTTTCTTT
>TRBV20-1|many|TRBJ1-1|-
CSAIQRVNTEAFF
TGCAGTGCCATACAGAGAGTCAACACTGAAGCTTTCTTT
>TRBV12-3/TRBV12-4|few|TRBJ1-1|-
CASMDSYNTEAFF
TGTGCCAGCATGGACAGCTACAACACTGAAGCTTTCTTT